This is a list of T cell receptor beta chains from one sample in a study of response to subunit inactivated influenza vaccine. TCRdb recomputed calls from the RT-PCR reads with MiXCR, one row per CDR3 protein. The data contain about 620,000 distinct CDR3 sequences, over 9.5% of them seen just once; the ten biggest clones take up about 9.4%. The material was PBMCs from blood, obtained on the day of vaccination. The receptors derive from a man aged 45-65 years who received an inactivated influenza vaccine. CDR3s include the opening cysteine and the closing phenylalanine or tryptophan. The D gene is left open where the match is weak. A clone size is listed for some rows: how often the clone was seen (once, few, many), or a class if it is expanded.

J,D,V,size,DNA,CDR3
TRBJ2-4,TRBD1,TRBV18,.,TGTGCCAGCTCACCTCGGAGGACAGGGAACATTCAGTACTTC,CASSPRRTGNIQYF
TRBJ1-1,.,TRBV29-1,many,TGCAGCGTTGAAGACAGGGTGGGCACTGAAGCTTTCTTT,CSVEDRVGTEAFF
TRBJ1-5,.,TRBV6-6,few,TGTGCCAGCAAAAGTAGCAATCAGCCCCAGCATTTT,CASKSSNQPQHF
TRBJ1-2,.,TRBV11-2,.,TGTGCCAGCAGCGCATATCACGGGGAGAGTTATGGCTACACCTTC,CASSAYHGESYGYTF
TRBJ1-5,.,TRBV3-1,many,TGTGCCAGCAGCCAAAGTGTCAGGTCCGGTGGGTCCCAGCATTTT,CASSQSVRSGGSQHF
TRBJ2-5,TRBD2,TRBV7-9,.,TGTGCCAGCAGTGATAGCGGGACCCGTCTGGAGACCCAGTACTTC,CASSDSGTRLETQYF
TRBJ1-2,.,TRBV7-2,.,TGTGCCAGCAGCCCGGGACGAGGGGCGGCTGGCTACACCTTC,CASSPGRGAAGYTF
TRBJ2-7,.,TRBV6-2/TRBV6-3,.,TGTGCCAGCAGTTCTAACGCCTATACCTACGAGCAGTACTTC,CASSSNAYTYEQYF
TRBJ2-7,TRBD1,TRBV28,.,TGTGCCAGCACCAAGACAGGGGGCACCTACGAGCAGTACTTC,CASTKTGGTYEQYF
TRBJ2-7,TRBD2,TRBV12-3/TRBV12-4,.,TGTGCCAGCAGTACCGCGGGGGGCTACGAGCAGTACTTC,CASSTAGGYEQYF
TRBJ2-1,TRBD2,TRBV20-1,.,TGCAGTGCTAGAGTTGGACTAGCGGGAGGTAGCTCCTACAATGAGCAGTTCTTC,CSARVGLAGGSSYNEQFF
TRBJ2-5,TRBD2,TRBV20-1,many,TGCAGTGCTACCATACTAGCGGGACAAGAGACCCAGTACTTC,CSATILAGQETQYF
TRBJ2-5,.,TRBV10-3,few,TGTGCCATCAGAGACAGGAATGGGGAGACCCAGTACTTC,CAIRDRNGETQYF
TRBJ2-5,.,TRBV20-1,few,TGCAGTGCTGTACTAGCCCCAGAGACCCAGTACTTC,CSAVLAPETQYF
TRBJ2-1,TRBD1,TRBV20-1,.,TGCAGTGCTAGAGATCAGGGGGCGAATTGGGTTGAGCAGTTCTTC,CSARDQGANWVEQFF
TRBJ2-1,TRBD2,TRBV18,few,TGTGCCAGCTCACCCCTAGCGGGTGCCGGCAATGAGCAGTTCTTC,CASSPLAGAGNEQFF
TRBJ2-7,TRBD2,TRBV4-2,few,TGTGCCAGCAGCCAAGAGCTAGCGGGGGGAATCTACGAGCAGTACTTC,CASSQELAGGIYEQYF
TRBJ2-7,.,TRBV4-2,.,TGTGCCAGCGCGCCGGAGAAGGGGCGCAAGTCCTACGAGCAGTACTTC,CASAPEKGRKSYEQYF
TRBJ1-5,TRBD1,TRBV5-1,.,TGCGCCAGCAGCTTGGACGCAGGGGGCCATCAGCCCCAGCATTTT,CASSLDAGGHQPQHF
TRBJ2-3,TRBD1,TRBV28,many,TGTGCCAGCAGTTCCGCCGGGACAGGGTTACATGATACGCAGTATTTT,CASSSAGTGLHDTQYF
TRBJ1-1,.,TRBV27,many,TGTGCCAGCAGTTTAGCCAGCATGAACACTGAAGCTTTCTTT,CASSLASMNTEAFF
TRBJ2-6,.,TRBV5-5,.,TGTGCCAGCAGCTTCTTCCAGGGGCAGACTGGGGCCAACGTCCTGACTTTC,CASSFFQGQTGANVLTF
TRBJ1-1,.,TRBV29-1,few,TGCAGCGCTAAGCCGGGGCAGGGCGCTGAAGCTTTCTTT,CSAKPGQGAEAFF
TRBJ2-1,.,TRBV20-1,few,TGCAGTGCTTACAAACCCACAGCCTCCTACAATGAGCAGTTCTTC,CSAYKPTASYNEQFF
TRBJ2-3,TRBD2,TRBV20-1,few,TGCAGTGCTAGGGTGTCTAGCGGGGGGGTAGGTCGGGGAACAGATACGCAGTATTTT,CSARVSSGGVGRGTDTQYF
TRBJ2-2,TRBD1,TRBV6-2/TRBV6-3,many,TGTGCCAGCAGCCTAAACAGGGGATCAGGCACCGGGGAGCTGTTTTTT,CASSLNRGSGTGELFF
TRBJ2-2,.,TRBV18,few,TGTGCCAGCTCCCCTCTTGGACAGACCGGGGAGCTGTTTTTT,CASSPLGQTGELFF
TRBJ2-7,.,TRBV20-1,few,TGCAGTGCGGACCGGGACGACCGACTCTACGAGCAGTACTTC,CSADRDDRLYEQYF
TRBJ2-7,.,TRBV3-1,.,TGTGCCAGCAGCCAAGCAGTCGAGCAGTACTTC,CASSQAVEQYF
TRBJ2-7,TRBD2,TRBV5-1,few,TGCGCCAGCAGCGTCCCACTAGCGGGGGGCAATGAATACGAGCAGTACTTC,CASSVPLAGGNEYEQYF
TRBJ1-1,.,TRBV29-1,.,TGCAGCGTTGATTGGGGGCGAACTGAAGCTTTCTTT,CSVDWGRTEAFF
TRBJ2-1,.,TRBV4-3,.,TGCGCCAGCAGCCAAGATCGCGCTGGGGAGCAGTTCTTC,CASSQDRAGEQFF
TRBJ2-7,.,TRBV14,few,TGTGCCAGCAGCCAAACTCCCCGGGCCCCGGCCCACGAGCAGTACTTC,CASSQTPRAPAHEQYF
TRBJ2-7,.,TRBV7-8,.,TGTGCCAGCAGCCCACCCCTTGGCCCCTACGAGCAGTACTTC,CASSPPLGPYEQYF
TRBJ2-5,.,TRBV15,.,TGTGCCACCAGCAGGCTCCGGGGTACCCAAGAGACCCAGTACTTC,CATSRLRGTQETQYF
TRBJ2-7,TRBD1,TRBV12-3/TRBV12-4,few,TGTGCCAGCAGTTGGGACAGGGGAAGCTACGAGCAGTACTTC,CASSWDRGSYEQYF
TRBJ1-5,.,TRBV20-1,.,TGCAGTGCTAGAAAAGGGTTATCTCAGCCCCAGCATTTT,CSARKGLSQPQHF
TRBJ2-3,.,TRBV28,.,TGTGCCAGCAGTGATGCGGTCAGATGGGGCACAGATACGCAGTATTTT,CASSDAVRWGTDTQYF
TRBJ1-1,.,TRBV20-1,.,TGCAGTGCTAGAGATTTTACCCTCGATGGCACTGAAGCTTTCTTT,CSARDFTLDGTEAFF
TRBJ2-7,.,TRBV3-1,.,TGTGCCAGCAGCCGCGAAATTAAGGGCTCCTACGAGCAGTACTTC,CASSREIKGSYEQYF
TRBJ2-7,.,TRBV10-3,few,TGTGCCATCAGTCGATCCCCCGGGGGTGAGCAGTACTTC,CAISRSPGGEQYF
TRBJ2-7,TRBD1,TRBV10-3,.,TGTGCCACAGGCAGTCGGGACAGGGTTTACGAGCAGTACTTC,CATGSRDRVYEQYF
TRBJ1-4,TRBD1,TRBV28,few,TGTGCCAGCAGTTATCCGGGACAGGGGCTTGAAAAACTGTTTTTT,CASSYPGQGLEKLFF
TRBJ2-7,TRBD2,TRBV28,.,TGTGCCAGCAGTTCTAGCGGTCTCGACGAGCAGTACTTC,CASSSSGLDEQYF